This T cell receptor (beta chain) was found in a study of blood T cell repertoires in COVID-19. Across the whole study: Samples representing acute and convalescent COVID-19 were sourced from the United States, Italy and Spain.

This CDR3 region has 16 residues. Looked up from germline, CDR1 is SGDLS and CDR2 is YYNGEE. V shed 4 bases, J shed 5 bases, and the junction held 9 bases outside the gene matches. In the original workflow: For nucleated cells, counts were estimated from reference gene primer amplification. Sequenced by immunoSEQ multiplex PCR; TCRdb stores in-frame clones only, minus some. V and J calls and clone size are those listed in that table; D and trimming were worked out from the DNA. The sample shows roughly 92,000 clones, 80% to 90% of them seen only once. The sequencing sample was made of peripheral blood. This rearrangement joins TRBV9 to TRBJ1-1; 12 bases agree with TRBD1. The TCR comes from a human donor with acute or convalescent COVID-19. The donor label of this sample is uncertain. The CDR3 DNA follows: TGTGCCAGCAGCCGTCCCGGGACAGGGGGCCATACTGAAGCTTTCTTT. Translating gives CASSRPGTGGHTEAFF.